These 17 T cell receptor beta chains were all obtained from the same sample, sequenced in a study of blood T cell repertoires in COVID-19. Sequenced by immunoSEQ multiplex PCR; TCRdb stores in-frame clones only, minus some. This table has about 45,000 clones, 80% to 95% appearing once. Material for sequencing was peripheral blood. These receptors were collected from a human donor in a cohort sampled during active COVID-19.

The V and J genes are TRBV25-1 and TRBJ1-2; TRBD1 matches 8 bases. Per germline, CDR1 MGHDK and CDR2 SYGVNS. J gave up 8 bases and V 6 bases, and 8 bases lay outside the gene matches. CDR3 length equals 13 residues. In DNA form, the CDR3 reads TGTGCCAGCAGCCCAGGGGGCGCGTACGGCTACACCTTC. Amino acids: CASSPGGAYGYTF.

V usage is TRBV12-3 or TRBV12-4 and J usage is TRBJ2-7, with a tentative D call TRBD2 (6 bases). The CDR3 is 12 residues long. Trimming removed 8 bases from V and 11 bases from J, with 19 bases in between. The CDR3 DNA sequence: TGTGCCAGCCGGCCCATCGGGGGTAAGGAGTACTTC. It translates to CASRPIGGKEYF.

The V gene is TRBV12-1, the J gene TRBJ2-2; TRBD2 was called by the table and not checked on the DNA. TRBV12-1 is described as a pseudogene. The CDR3 is made up of 16 amino acids. The CDR3, as DNA: TGTGCCAGCAGCCATGGCGGGGGGGCCTGGACCGGGGAGCTGTTTTTT. Its protein product is CASSHGGGAWTGELFF.

This clone was counted a single time. The J gene is TRBJ2-3, the V gene TRBV6-2 or TRBV6-3; TRBD2 agrees at 9 bases. The CDR3 extends over 15 amino acids. CDR1 is MNHEY and CDR2 is SVGEGT in the germline V gene. V lost 5 bases, J lost 2 bases, and 5 bases stayed unmatched. CDR3 DNA sequence: TGTGCCAGCAGTCGTAGCGGGGGTTTCACAGATACGCAGTATTTT. Protein sequence: CASSRSGGFTDTQYF.

V and J are TRBV6-5 and TRBJ2-4, with 12 bases matching TRBD1. CDR3 length equals 14 residues. V lost 5 bases to trimming and J lost 5 bases; unmatched junction nucleotides: 1. Germline V gives CDR1 MNHEY, CDR2 SVGAGI. DNA for the CDR3: TGTGCCAGCAGTAGGGACAGGGGGCAAAACATTCAGTACTTC. This encodes CASSRDRGQNIQYF.

The DNA of the CDR3 is TGTGCCAGCAGTACTCAGGCACAGGGGGCAATTACATATAATTCACCCCTCCACTTT. It specifies CASSTQAQGAITYNSPLHF. V and J are TRBV6-2 or TRBV6-3 and TRBJ1-6, with 9 bases fitting TRBD1. Per the germline V gene, CDR1 is MNHEY and CDR2 is SVGEGT. The CDR3 loop spans 19 amino acids. Unmatched junction bases numbered 15, after V lost 5 bases and J lost 4 bases.

The V call is TRBV10-3, the J call TRBJ2-3, with TRBD2 matching 13 bases. V was clipped by 2 bases and J by 7 bases; unmatched bases: 6. This CDR3 region has 16 residues. Germline V gene sequence: CDR1 ENHRY, CDR2 SYGVKD. CDR3 residues: CAISEGTSGATNTQYF. The DNA for the CDR3 is TGTGCCATCAGTGAGGGGACTAGCGGGGCCACGAATACGCAGTATTTT.

The chain has TRBV19 and TRBJ2-1; tentatively, D is TRBD2 (7 bases). This CDR3 is built from 17 residues. Per the germline V gene, CDR1 is LNHDA and CDR2 is SQIVND (reference sequence). The V and J ends lost 6 bases and 0 bases respectively, with 18 bases between them. CDR3 protein: CASRTRGGSASYNEQFF. CDR3 sequence (DNA): TGTGCCAGTAGAACAAGGGGGGGGTCAGCCTCCTACAATGAGCAGTTCTTC.

The rearrangement uses TRBV4-1 and TRBJ1-1; weak D call: TRBD1 (6 bases). Trimming shortened V by 7 bases and J by 5 bases, and 20 bases separated the two germline ends. The germline gives CDR1 MGHRA, CDR2 YSYEKL. The CDR3 spans 15 residues. The CDR3 DNA reads TGCGCCAGCAACCACCCCCCGACAGGAACGACTGAAGCTTTCTTT. It encodes CASNHPPTGTTEAFF.

The J gene is TRBJ2-1, the V gene TRBV29-1, with 12 bases that match TRBD2. The germline gives CDR1 SQVTM, CDR2 ANQGSEA. V was pared by 4 bases and J by 4 bases, with 5 bases of the junction left unmatched. The CDR3 runs 15 residues. CDR3 sequence reads: CSVATSGSVYNEQFF. The CDR3, as DNA: TGCAGCGTTGCGACTAGCGGGAGTGTTTACAATGAGCAGTTCTTC.

The chain combines TRBV5-1 with TRBJ2-3, with TRBD2 matching over 9 bases. The CDR3 is made up of 15 amino acids. V lost 5 bases and J lost 4; bases outside the gene matches: 8. Germline V gene sequence: CDR1 SGHRS, CDR2 YFSETQ. CDR3 region: CASSSGLAGADTQYF. DNA for the CDR3: TGCGCCAGCAGTTCGGGACTAGCAGGTGCAGATACGCAGTATTTT.

This chain links TRBV7-2 with TRBJ2-1; 7 bases fit TRBD2. After removal of 0 bases from V and 8 bases from J, the junction contained 4 bases not matched to a gene. The CDR3 has 14 residues. Germline lookup yields CDR1 SGHTA and CDR2 FQGNSA. The chain's CDR3 is CASSLARESDEQFF. In DNA form, the CDR3 reads TGTGCCAGCAGCTTAGCGCGGGAGTCAGATGAGCAGTTCTTC.

This rearrangement joins TRBV12-5 to TRBJ2-2; 10 bases agree with TRBD2. In germline, CDR1 is LGHNT, CDR2 FRNRAP. This CDR3 comprises 13 residues. After removal of 9 bases from V and 5 bases from J, the junction contained 3 bases not matched to a gene. CDR3 sequence: CASRLAGTGELFF. Here the CDR3 DNA reads TGTGCTAGCCGACTAGCGGGTACCGGGGAGCTGTTTTTT.

CDR3 in amino acids: CATSLAPYNEQFF. The CDR3 coding sequence is TGTGCCACCTCATTGGCCCCATACAATGAGCAGTTCTTC. V and J are TRBV2 and TRBJ2-1; D uncertain. V was shortened by 10 bases and J by 4 bases, with 14 bases between the two germline ends. In germline, CDR1 is SNHLY, CDR2 FYNNEI. The CDR3 is 13 amino acids.

The chain's CDR3 is CASSLWGDRGPYEQYF. For the CDR3, the DNA is TGTGCCAGCAGTTTATGGGGGGACAGGGGTCCCTACGAGCAGTACTTC. This chain joins TRBV27 and TRBJ2-7; TRBD1 matches at 10 bases. Trimming cost V 1 base and J 2 bases; bases outside gene matches: 5. This CDR3 region has 16 residues. From germline, CDR1 is MNHEY and CDR2 SMNVEV (reference sequence).

The rearrangement joins TRBV3-1 (or the pseudogene TRBV3-2) to TRBJ2-1; D is undetermined. V was shortened by 4 bases and J by 6 bases, with 4 bases between the two germline ends. Germline CDR1 and CDR2: LGHDT and YNNKEL (reference sequence). The CDR3 is 11 residues long. CDR3 nucleotide sequence: TGTGCCAGCAGCCGGAGCAATGAGCAGTTCTTC. It translates to CASSRSNEQFF.

J is TRBJ1-2 and V is TRBV7-2; 7 bases are a match to TRBD1. V trimming: 5 bases; J trimming: 8 bases; junction bases outside the gene matches: 14. The germline CDR1 and CDR2 sequences are SGHTA and FQGNSA. The CDR3 has 15 residues. CDR3 nucleotides: TGTGCCAGCAGCACCTCGGGACAGCGCCCCGGCGGCTACACCTTC. This gives the protein CASSTSGQRPGGYTF.